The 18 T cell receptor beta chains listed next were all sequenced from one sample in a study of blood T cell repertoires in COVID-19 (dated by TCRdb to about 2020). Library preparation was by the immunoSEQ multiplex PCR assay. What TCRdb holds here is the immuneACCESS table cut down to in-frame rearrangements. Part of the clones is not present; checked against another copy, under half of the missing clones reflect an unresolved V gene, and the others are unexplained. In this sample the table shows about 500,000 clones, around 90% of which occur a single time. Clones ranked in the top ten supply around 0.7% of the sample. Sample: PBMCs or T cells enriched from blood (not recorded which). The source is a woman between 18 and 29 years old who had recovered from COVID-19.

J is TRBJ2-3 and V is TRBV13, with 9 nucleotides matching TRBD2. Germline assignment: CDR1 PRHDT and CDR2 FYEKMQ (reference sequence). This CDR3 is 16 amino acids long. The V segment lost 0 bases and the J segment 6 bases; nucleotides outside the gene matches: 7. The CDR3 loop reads CASSLGGRGGQDTQYF. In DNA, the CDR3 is TGTGCCAGCAGCTTAGGCGGGCGGGGGGGTCAGGATACGCAGTATTTT.

CDR3 residues: CASSFAATGVYTGELFF. Written as DNA, the CDR3 is TGTGCCAGCAGTTTTGCTGCGACAGGAGTCTACACCGGGGAGCTGTTTTTT. The chain combines TRBV28 with TRBJ2-2; tentative D call: TRBD1 (6 bases). Germline CDR1 MDHEN, CDR2 SYDVKM. V was trimmed by 3 bases and J by 3 bases, leaving 17 bases between them. The CDR3 sequence is 17 residues long. Variable domain in full (rest from reference TRBV28 and TRBJ2-2): DVKVTQSSRYLVKRTGEKVFLECVQDMDHENMFWYRQDPGLGLRLIYFSYDVKMKEKGDIPEGYSVSREKKERFSLILESASTNQTSMYLCASSFAATGVYTGELFFGEGSRLTVL.

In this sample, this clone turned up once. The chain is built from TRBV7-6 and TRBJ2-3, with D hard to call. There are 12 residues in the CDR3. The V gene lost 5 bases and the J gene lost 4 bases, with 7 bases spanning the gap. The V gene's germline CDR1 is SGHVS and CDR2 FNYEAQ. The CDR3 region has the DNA TGTGCCAGCAGCCCGAGCTCAGATACGCAGTATTTT. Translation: CASSPSSDTQYF. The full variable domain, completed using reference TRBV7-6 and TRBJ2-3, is GAGVSQSPRYKVTKRGQDVALRCDPISGHVSLYWYRQALGQGPEFLTYFNYEAQQDKSGLPNDRFSAERPEGSISTLTIQRTEQRDSAMYRCASSPSSDTQYFGPGTRLTVL.

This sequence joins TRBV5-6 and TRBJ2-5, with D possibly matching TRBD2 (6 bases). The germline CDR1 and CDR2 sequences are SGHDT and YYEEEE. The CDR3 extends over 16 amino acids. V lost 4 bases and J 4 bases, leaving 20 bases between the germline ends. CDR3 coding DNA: TGTGCCAGCAGCCGGGGCTTAGCTTCGCGGGGAGAGACCCAGTACTTC. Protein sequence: CASSRGLASRGETQYF.

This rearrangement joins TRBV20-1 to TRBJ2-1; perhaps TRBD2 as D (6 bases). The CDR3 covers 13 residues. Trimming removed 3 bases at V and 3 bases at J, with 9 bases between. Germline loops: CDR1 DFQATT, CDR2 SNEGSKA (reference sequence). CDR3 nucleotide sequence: TGCAGTGCTAGTAGCGGCGACTACAATGAGCAGTTCTTC. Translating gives CSASSGDYNEQFF.

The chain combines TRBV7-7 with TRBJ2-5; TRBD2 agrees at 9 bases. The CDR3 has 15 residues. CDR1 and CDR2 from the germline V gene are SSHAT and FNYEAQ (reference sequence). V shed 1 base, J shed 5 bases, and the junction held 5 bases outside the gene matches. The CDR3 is CASSLGGGAEETQYF. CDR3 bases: TGTGCCAGCAGCTTAGGCGGGGGGGCCGAGGAGACCCAGTACTTC.

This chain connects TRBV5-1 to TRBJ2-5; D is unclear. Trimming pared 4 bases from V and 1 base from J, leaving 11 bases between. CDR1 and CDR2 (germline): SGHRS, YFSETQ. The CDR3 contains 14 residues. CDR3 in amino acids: CASSLEASQETQYF. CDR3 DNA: TGCGCCAGCAGCCTGGAAGCATCCCAAGAGACCCAGTACTTC.

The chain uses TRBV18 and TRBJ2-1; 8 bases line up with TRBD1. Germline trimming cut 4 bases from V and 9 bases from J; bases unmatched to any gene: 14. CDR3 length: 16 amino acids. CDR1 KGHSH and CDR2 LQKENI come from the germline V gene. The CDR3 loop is CASSHETGAMGSEQFF. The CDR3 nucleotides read TGTGCCAGCTCACACGAGACAGGGGCCATGGGTAGTGAGCAGTTCTTC.

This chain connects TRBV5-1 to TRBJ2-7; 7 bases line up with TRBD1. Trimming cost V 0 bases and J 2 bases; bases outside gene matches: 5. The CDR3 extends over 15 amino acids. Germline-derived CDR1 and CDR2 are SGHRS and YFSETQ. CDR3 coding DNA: TGCGCCAGCAGCTTGGGGACAGGAGCTACCTACGAGCAGTACTTC. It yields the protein CASSLGTGATYEQYF.

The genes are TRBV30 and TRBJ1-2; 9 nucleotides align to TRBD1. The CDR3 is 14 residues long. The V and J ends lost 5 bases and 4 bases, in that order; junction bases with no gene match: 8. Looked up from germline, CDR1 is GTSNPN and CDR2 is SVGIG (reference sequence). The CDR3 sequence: CAWATGTGSYGYTF. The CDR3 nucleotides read TGTGCCTGGGCCACCGGGACAGGGTCCTATGGCTACACCTTC. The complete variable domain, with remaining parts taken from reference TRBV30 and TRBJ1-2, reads SQTIHQWPATLVQPVGSPLSLECTVEGTSNPNLYWYRQAAGRGLQLLFYSVGIGQISSEVPQNLSASRPQDRQFILSSKKLLLSDSGFYLCAWATGTGSYGYTFGSGTRLTVV.

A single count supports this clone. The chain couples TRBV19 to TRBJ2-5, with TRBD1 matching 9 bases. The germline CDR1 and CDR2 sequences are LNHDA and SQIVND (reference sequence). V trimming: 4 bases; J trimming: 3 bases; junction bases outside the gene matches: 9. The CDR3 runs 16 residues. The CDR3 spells CASSKGGTGLEETQYF. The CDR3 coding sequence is TGTGCCAGTAGTAAGGGGGGGACAGGGTTAGAAGAGACCCAGTACTTC. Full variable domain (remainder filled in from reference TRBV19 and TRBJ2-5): DGGITQSPKYLFRKEGQNVTLSCEQNLNHDAMYWYRQDPGQGLRLIYYSQIVNDFQKGDIAEGYSVSREKKESFPLTVTSAQKNPTAFYLCASSKGGTGLEETQYFGPGTRLLVL.

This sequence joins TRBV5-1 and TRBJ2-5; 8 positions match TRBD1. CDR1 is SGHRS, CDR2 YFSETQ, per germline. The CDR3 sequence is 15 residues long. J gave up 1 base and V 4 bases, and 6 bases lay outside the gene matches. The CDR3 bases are TGCGCCAGCAGCCTGGGACAGGTCACCCAAGAGACCCAGTACTTC. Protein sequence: CASSLGQVTQETQYF. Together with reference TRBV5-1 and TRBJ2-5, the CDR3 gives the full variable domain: KAGVTQTPRYLIKTRGQQVTLSCSPISGHRSVSWYQQTPGQGLQFLFEYFSETQRNKGNFPGRFSGRQFSNSRSEMNVSTLELGDSALYLCASSLGQVTQETQYFGPGTRLLVL.

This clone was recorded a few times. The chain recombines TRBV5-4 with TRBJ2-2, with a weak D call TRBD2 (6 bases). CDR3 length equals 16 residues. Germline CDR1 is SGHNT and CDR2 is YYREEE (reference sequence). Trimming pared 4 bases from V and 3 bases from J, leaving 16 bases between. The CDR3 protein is CASSPVLGGYTGELFF. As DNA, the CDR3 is TGTGCCAGCAGCCCTGTGCTGGGGGGATACACCGGGGAGCTGTTTTTT.

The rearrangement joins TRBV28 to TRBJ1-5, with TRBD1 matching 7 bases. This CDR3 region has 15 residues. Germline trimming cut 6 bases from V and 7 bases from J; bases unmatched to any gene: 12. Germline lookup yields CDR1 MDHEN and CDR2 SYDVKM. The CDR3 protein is CASSEQQGYNQPQHF. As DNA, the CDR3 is TGTGCCAGCAGCGAACAACAGGGGTACAACCAGCCCCAGCATTTT.

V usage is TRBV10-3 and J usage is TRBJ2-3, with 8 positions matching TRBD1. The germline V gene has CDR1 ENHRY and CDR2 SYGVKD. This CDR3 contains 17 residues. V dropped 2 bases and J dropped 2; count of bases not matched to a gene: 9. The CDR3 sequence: CAISEPKDRGPTDTQYF. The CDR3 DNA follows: TGTGCCATCAGTGAGCCGAAAGACAGGGGCCCCACAGATACGCAGTATTTT.

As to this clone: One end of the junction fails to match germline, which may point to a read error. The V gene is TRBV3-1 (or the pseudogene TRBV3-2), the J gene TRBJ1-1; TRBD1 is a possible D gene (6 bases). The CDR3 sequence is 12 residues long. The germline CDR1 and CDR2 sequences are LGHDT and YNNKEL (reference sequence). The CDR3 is CASSQGDTGLIF. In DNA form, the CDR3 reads TGTGCCAGCAGCCAAGGAGATACAGGGCTAATCTTT.

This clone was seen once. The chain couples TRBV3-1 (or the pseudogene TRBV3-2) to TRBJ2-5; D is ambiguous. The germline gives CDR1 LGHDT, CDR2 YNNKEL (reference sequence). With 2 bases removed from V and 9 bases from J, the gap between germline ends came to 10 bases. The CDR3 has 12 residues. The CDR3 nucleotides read TGTGCCAGCAGCCAATTCCTTATGTCCCAGTACTTC. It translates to CASSQFLMSQYF.

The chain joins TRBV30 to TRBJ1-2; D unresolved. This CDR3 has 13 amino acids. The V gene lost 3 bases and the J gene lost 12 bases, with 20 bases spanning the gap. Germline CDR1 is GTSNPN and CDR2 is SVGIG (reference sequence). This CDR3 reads CAWRRLVTSGHTF. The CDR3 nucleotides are TGTGCCTGGAGACGCCTGGTTACGAGCGGCCACACCTTC.